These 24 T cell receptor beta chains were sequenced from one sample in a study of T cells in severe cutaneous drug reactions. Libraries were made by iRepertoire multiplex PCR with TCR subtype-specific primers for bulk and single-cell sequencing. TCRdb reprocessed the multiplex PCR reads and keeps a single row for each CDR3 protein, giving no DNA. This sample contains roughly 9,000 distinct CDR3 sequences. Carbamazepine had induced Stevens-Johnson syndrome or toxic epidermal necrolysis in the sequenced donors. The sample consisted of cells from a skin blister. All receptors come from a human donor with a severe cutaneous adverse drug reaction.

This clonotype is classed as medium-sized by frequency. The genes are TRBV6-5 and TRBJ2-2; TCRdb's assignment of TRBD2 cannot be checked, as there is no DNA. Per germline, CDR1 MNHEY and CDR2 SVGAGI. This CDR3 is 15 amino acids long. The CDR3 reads CASRLAGGYTGELFF.

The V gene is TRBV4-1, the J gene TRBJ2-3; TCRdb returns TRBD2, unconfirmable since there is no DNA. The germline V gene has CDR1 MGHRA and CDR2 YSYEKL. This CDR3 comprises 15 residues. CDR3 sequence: CASCREAGVADTQYF.

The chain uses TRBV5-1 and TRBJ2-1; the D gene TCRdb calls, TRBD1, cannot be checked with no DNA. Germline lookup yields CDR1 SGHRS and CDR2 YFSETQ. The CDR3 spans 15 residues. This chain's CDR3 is CASSLGGAGDNEQFF. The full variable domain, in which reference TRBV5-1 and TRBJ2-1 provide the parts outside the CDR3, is KAGVTQTPRYLIKTRGQQVTLSCSPISGHRSVSWYQQTPGQGLQFLFEYFSETQRNKGNFPGRFSGRQFSNSRSEMNVSTLELGDSALYLCASSLGGAGDNEQFFGPGTRLTVL.

The CDR3 sequence is CAWSASPRGRGSHEQYF. The V call is TRBV30, the J call TRBJ2-7; TCRdb's D call, TRBD1, is unchecked because there is no DNA. Germline assignment: CDR1 GTSNPN and CDR2 SVGIG (reference sequence). This CDR3 has 17 amino acids. The whole variable domain, filled in from reference TRBV30 and TRBJ2-7, reads SQTIHQWPATLVQPVGSPLSLECTVEGTSNPNLYWYRQAAGRGLQLLFYSVGIGQISSEVPQNLSASRPQDRQFILSSKKLLLSDSGFYLCAWSASPRGRGSHEQYFGPGTRLTVT.

The CDR3 loop is CSVLGLDEQYF. This rearrangement joins TRBV29-1 to TRBJ2-7; the D gene TCRdb calls, TRBD2, cannot be checked with no DNA. Germline CDR1 and CDR2: SQVTM and ANQGSEA. The CDR3 sequence is 11 residues long.

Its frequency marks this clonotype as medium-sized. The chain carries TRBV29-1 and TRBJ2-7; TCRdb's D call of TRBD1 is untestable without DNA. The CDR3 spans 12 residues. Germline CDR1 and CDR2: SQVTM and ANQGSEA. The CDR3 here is CSAATDIYEQYF.

This chain's CDR3 is CASSNPLMGNSYEQYF. The rearrangement uses TRBV28 and TRBJ2-7; TCRdb designates TRBD1, a call that cannot be tested without DNA. CDR1 and CDR2 (germline): MDHEN, SYDVKM. The CDR3 totals 16 residues.

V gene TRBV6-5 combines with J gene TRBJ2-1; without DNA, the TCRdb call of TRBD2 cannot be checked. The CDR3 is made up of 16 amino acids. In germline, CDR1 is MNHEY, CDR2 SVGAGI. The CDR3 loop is CASSYGLAGEINEQFF.

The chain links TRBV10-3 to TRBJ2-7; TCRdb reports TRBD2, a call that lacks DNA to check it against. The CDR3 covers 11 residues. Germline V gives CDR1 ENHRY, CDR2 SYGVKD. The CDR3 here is CATVGEYEQYF.

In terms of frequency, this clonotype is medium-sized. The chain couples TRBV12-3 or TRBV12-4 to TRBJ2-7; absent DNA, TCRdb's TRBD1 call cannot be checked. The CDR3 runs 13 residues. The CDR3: CASSSRGPNEQYF.

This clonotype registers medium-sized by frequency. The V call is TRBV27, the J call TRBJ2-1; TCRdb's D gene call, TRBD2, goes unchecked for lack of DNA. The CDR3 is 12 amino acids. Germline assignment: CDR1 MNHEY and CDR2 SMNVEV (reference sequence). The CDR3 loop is CASGAGGRAQFF.

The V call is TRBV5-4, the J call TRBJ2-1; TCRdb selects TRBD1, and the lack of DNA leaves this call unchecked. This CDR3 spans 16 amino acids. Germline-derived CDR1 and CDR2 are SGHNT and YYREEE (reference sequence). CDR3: CASSLLTGGLSNEQFF.

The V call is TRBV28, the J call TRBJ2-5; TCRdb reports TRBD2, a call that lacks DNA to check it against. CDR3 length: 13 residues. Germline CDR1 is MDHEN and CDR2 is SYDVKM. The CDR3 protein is CASSFLAGETQYF.

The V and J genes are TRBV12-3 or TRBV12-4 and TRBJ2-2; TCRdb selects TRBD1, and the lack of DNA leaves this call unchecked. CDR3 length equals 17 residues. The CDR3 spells CASTNSVGQSATGELFF.

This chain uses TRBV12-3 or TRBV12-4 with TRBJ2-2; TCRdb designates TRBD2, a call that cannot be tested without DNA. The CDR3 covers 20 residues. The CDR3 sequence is CAIEGGPPRLAGGLTGELFF.

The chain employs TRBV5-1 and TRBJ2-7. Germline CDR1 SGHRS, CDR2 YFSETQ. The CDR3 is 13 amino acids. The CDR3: CASTPQGFNEQYF.

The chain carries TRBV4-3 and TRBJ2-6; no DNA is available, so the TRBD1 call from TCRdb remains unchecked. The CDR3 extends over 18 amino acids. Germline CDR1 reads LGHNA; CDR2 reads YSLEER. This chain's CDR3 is CASSPGRGWDSGANVLTF.

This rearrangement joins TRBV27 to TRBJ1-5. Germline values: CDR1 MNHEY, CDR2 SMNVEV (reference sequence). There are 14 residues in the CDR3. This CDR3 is CASSFGMSNQPQHF.

CDR3 amino acids: CSVVTGEKYTTDTQYF. The chain links TRBV29-1 to TRBJ2-3; TCRdb designates TRBD1, a call that cannot be tested without DNA. The germline V gene has CDR1 SQVTM and CDR2 ANQGSEA. The length of the CDR3 is 16 residues.

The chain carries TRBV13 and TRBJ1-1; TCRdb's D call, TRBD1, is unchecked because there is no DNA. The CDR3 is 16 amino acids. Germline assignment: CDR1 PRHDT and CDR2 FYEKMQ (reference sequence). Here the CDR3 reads CASSANARVESTEAFF.

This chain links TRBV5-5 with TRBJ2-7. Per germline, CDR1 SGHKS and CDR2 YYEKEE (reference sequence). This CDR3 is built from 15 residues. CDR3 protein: CASSFHPRGSYEQYF.

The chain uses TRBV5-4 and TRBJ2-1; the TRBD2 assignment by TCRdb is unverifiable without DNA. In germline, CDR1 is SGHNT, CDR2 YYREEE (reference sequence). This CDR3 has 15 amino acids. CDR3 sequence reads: CASSLSGEGLGEQFF.

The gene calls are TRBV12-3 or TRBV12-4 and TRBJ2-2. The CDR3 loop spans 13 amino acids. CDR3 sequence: CASSPLNTGELFF.

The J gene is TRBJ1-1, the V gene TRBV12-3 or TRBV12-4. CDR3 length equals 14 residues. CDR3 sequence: CATHSSLSSTEAFF.